These 2 T cell receptor beta chains were all obtained from the same sample, sequenced in a study of cytotoxic CD8 clonotypes in ibrutinib-treated CLL. Clones were read by immunoSEQ multiplex PCR, and TCRdb kept only the in-frame ones, dropping some. The table has about 140,000 clones, over 75% seen once. Sequenced here: PBMCs, sampled after 36 months of ibrutinib treatment. The receptor set was obtained from a human donor with chronic lymphocytic leukemia.

Here the CDR3 DNA reads TGTGCCAGCAGCCTAAGTCGGCTGGCCTCCTACAATGAGCAGTTCTTC. The encoded protein is CASSLSRLASYNEQFF. The chain carries TRBV7-8 and TRBJ2-1, with D unresolved. This CDR3 region has 16 residues. Germline V CDR1 and CDR2: SGHVS, FQNEAQ. V dropped 5 bases and J dropped 0 bases, with 14 bases sitting between them.

The count of this clone is one. The chain couples TRBV6-6 to TRBJ1-1, with 8 bases matching TRBD1. In germline, CDR1 is MNHNY, CDR2 SVGAGI (reference sequence). CDR3 length: 14 residues. V trimming: 6 bases; J trimming: 4 bases; junction bases outside the gene matches: 7. CDR3 in DNA: TGTGCCAGCAGGGCAGGGGGCCCGGGCACTGAAGCTTTCTTT. Protein sequence: CASRAGGPGTEAFF.